The source of this T cell receptor beta chain is a study of T-cell memory formation after mild COVID-19. The CDR3 has 12 residues. Trimming removed 5 bases from V and 7 bases from J, with 12 bases in between. The germline V gene encodes CDR1 SGHVS and CDR2 FNYEAQ. Libraries for TCRalpha and TCRbeta carried sample barcodes and unique molecular identifiers via 5'RACE. Each CDR3 protein is one row after TCRdb ran MiXCR on the 5' RACE reads. The profile covers roughly 600,000 distinct CDR3 sequences, with roughly 18% appearing a single time and approximately 12% taken by the ten largest. Only a few counts were recorded for this clonotype.

This chain joins TRBV7-6 and TRBJ2-7; maybe TRBD1 (5 bases). This receptor was taken from an adult woman who had mild COVID-19 (a few samples of this study predate the infection). Cell type and time point are not known. Sequencing was done on a sample of PBMCs or a T cell subset sorted from them (not recorded which). The CDR3 region has the DNA TGTGCCAGCAGCCAGGGTAACAGAGAGCAGTACTTC. Translating gives CASSQGNREQYF.